The 26 T cell receptor beta chains given below trace back to one sample, sequenced in a study of blood T cell repertoires in COVID-19. The assay was immunoSEQ multiplex PCR, and TCRdb's table has in-frame clones only and misses some. The sample has about 110,000 clones, approximately 85% seen once; the top ten hold roughly 4.5%. The sequenced sample was peripheral blood. Receptors were obtained from a man between 45 and 60 years old with acute or convalescent COVID-19.

This rearrangement joins TRBV6-2 or TRBV6-3 to TRBJ2-1, with TRBD2 identical over 14 bases. The CDR3 has 16 residues. Losses at the gene ends were 5 bases for V and 1 base for J; bases not matched to a gene: 1. The V gene's germline CDR1 is MNHEY and CDR2 SVGEGT. The CDR3 bases are TGTGCCAGCAGTCGGACTAGCGGGGGGTCCTACAATGAGCAGTTCTTC. Encoded protein: CASSRTSGGSYNEQFF.

The chain recombines TRBV6-5 with TRBJ2-2; D is unclear. Germline CDR1 is MNHEY and CDR2 is SVGAGI. V gave up 0 bases and J gave up 1 base, with 6 bases separating them. This CDR3 contains 15 residues. CDR3 bases: TGTGCCAGCAGTTACTCCCAGGAGAACACCGGGGAGCTGTTTTTT. Its protein is CASSYSQENTGELFF.

V and J are TRBV11-3 and TRBJ2-1; 11 nucleotides align to TRBD2. V shed 0 bases and J 3 bases; nucleotides not matched to a gene: 7. The germline V gene has CDR1 SGHNT and CDR2 YENEEA. The CDR3 runs to 18 residues. DNA for the CDR3: TGTGCCAGCAGCTTAGATTCTAGCGGGAGGTACCTCTACAATGAGCAGTTCTTC. This codes for CASSLDSSGRYLYNEQFF.

The chain is built from TRBV27 and TRBJ1-2; D remains ambiguous. This CDR3 is built from 13 residues. Per germline, CDR1 MNHEY and CDR2 SMNVEV (reference sequence). V lost 1 base and J 6 bases, leaving 9 bases between the germline ends. The CDR3: CASSLFLGNGYTF. Here the CDR3 DNA reads TGTGCCAGCAGTTTATTCTTGGGCAATGGCTACACCTTC.

The V gene is TRBV4-1, the J gene TRBJ1-6, with D unresolved. Germline CDR1 and CDR2: MGHRA and YSYEKL. There are 18 residues in the CDR3. Trimming left V 2 bases short and J 0 bases short, with 14 bases between. The CDR3 is CASSQLNSLSSYNSPLHF. In DNA form, the CDR3 reads TGCGCCAGCAGCCAATTGAACAGCCTAAGCTCCTATAATTCACCCCTCCACTTT.

This clone was found a few times. The chain recombines TRBV6-1 with TRBJ1-1, with unresolved D. The CDR3 consists of 15 residues. CDR1 and CDR2 from the germline V gene are MNHNS and SASEGT. The V end was cut by 5 bases, the J end by 1 base, with 14 bases between. The CDR3 spells CASSWVMEGNTEAFF. CDR3 coding DNA: TGTGCCAGCAGTTGGGTAATGGAGGGGAACACTGAAGCTTTCTTT.

V and J are TRBV27 and TRBJ2-3; D is possibly TRBD2 (6 bases). Germline-derived CDR1 and CDR2 are MNHEY and SMNVEV (reference sequence). The V and J ends lost 0 bases and 4 bases respectively, with 11 bases between them. CDR3 length equals 15 residues. In nucleotides, the CDR3 is TGTGCCAGCAGTTTATCGATACTAGCCGCAGATACGCAGTATTTT. It yields the protein CASSLSILAADTQYF.

The rearrangement uses TRBV30 and TRBJ2-2, with 14 bases identical to TRBD2. The CDR3 extends over 16 amino acids. V was clipped by 4 bases and J by 0 bases; unmatched bases: 1. Germline CDR1 and CDR2: GTSNPN and SVGIG (reference sequence). The CDR3: CAWKGLAGANTGELFF. The CDR3 DNA reads as TGTGCCTGGAAGGGACTAGCGGGAGCGAACACCGGGGAGCTGTTTTTT. The entire variable domain, with the rest obtained from reference TRBV30 and TRBJ2-2, is as follows: SQTIHQWPATLVQPVGSPLSLECTVEGTSNPNLYWYRQAAGRGLQLLFYSVGIGQISSEVPQNLSASRPQDRQFILSSKKLLLSDSGFYLCAWKGLAGANTGELFFGEGSRLTVL.

The genes are TRBV6-5 and TRBJ1-1, with TRBD1 as a possible D gene (5 bases). Per the germline V gene, CDR1 is MNHEY and CDR2 is SVGAGI. Trimming removed 6 bases at V and 9 bases at J, with 17 bases between. This CDR3 has 13 residues. CDR3 bases: TGTGCCAGCAGGGGGCGGGGCGGTGCTCAAGCTTTCTTT. It is translated as CASRGRGGAQAFF.

The chain couples TRBV6-1 to TRBJ1-5; D gene uncertain. The V gene's germline CDR1 is MNHNS and CDR2 SASEGT. V dropped 2 bases and J dropped 0 bases, with 11 bases sitting between them. This CDR3 is 16 amino acids long. The CDR3 is CASSELLRVSNQPQHF. The CDR3 nucleotides are TGTGCCAGCAGTGAATTATTGCGGGTTAGCAATCAGCCCCAGCATTTT.

The chain has TRBV4-1 and TRBJ2-7; a weak D match, TRBD2 (6 bases). CDR3 length equals 16 residues. The V gene lost 2 bases and the J gene lost 0 bases, with 14 bases spanning the gap. Looked up from germline, CDR1 is MGHRA and CDR2 is YSYEKL. CDR3 amino acids: CASSQRASEISYEQYF. The CDR3 DNA reads TGCGCCAGCAGCCAAAGGGCTAGCGAGATCTCCTACGAGCAGTACTTC.

The chain couples TRBV11-2 to TRBJ1-1; tentative D call: TRBD1 (5 bases). Germline V gene lookup returns CDR1 SGHAT and CDR2 FQNNGV. This CDR3 has 17 amino acids. V gave up 7 bases and J gave up 0 bases, with 21 bases separating them. As DNA, the CDR3 is TGTGCCAGCACCATGGGGGGGACCAACGGCATGAACACTGAAGCTTTCTTT. It codes for CASTMGGTNGMNTEAFF.

This chain uses TRBV5-1 with TRBJ1-6; 9 positions agree with TRBD1. V gave up 4 bases and J gave up 10 bases; unmatched junction bases: 12. The CDR3 extends over 16 amino acids. Germline V gives CDR1 SGHRS, CDR2 YFSETQ. The CDR3 reads CASSAGDRAFKSPLHF. Here the CDR3 DNA reads TGCGCCAGCAGCGCTGGGGACAGGGCTTTTAAGTCACCCCTCCACTTT.

This chain uses TRBV18 with TRBJ2-7, with D possibly being TRBD2 (5 bases). The CDR3 runs to 15 residues. Trimming took 3 bases from V and 1 from J, leaving 13 bases between them. CDR1 and CDR2 from the germline V gene are KGHSH and LQKENI. CDR3 in amino acids: CASSPGEGQSYEQYF. CDR3 sequence (DNA): TGTGCCAGCTCACCGGGTGAGGGCCAGTCCTACGAGCAGTACTTC.

The V and J genes are TRBV28 and TRBJ1-4; a weak D match, TRBD1 (5 bases). Trimming removed 3 bases at V and 12 bases at J, with 20 bases between. This CDR3 is built from 15 residues. Germline V gives CDR1 MDHEN, CDR2 SYDVKM. The CDR3 here is CASSFGGAGPEELFF. In nucleotides, the CDR3 is TGTGCCAGCAGTTTTGGAGGGGCTGGCCCCGAGGAACTGTTTTTT.

CDR3 residues: CAISDFWYGQGALDEQYF. In DNA form, the CDR3 reads TGTGCCATCAGTGATTTCTGGTACGGTCAGGGGGCCCTCGACGAGCAGTACTTC. The chain joins TRBV10-3 to TRBJ2-7; 8 bases fit TRBD1. Trimming removed 3 bases from V and 5 bases from J; junction bases left unmatched: 18. This CDR3 has 18 residues. From germline, CDR1 is ENHRY and CDR2 SYGVKD.

A single count supports this clone. The V gene is TRBV11-2, the J gene TRBJ1-2; D not certain. The CDR3 is 13 amino acids. Looked up from germline, CDR1 is SGHAT and CDR2 is FQNNGV. The V gene lost 5 bases and the J gene lost 8 bases, with 15 bases spanning the gap. The CDR3 DNA sequence: TGTGCCAGCAGCCTCCAGGCGGGGTTGGGCTACACCTTC. Its protein product is CASSLQAGLGYTF.

This clone turned up a few times. The chain recombines TRBV6-6 with TRBJ2-2; D might be TRBD1 (6 bases). Trimming took 10 bases from V and 2 from J, leaving 14 bases between them. In germline, CDR1 is MNHNY, CDR2 SVGAGI (reference sequence). The CDR3 is 14 amino acids. CDR3 amino acids: CATLWDINTGELFF. CDR3 in DNA: TGTGCCACCCTATGGGACATTAACACCGGGGAGCTGTTTTTT.

The V and J genes are TRBV6-4 and TRBJ1-1, with 8 positions matching TRBD1. The CDR3 totals 16 residues. The trim removed 6 bases at V and 6 bases at J, leaving 15 bases unmatched. Germline CDR1 is MRHNA and CDR2 is SNTAGT. This CDR3 reads CASRPQGALSGSEAFF. CDR3 sequence (DNA): TGTGCCAGCAGACCCCAGGGGGCGCTTTCTGGTTCTGAAGCTTTCTTT.

This clone has a handful of counts. The rearrangement uses TRBV7-9 and TRBJ2-7; possibly TRBD2 for D (5 bases). Germline V gene lookup returns CDR1 SEHNR and CDR2 FQNEAQ (reference sequence). V dropped 0 bases and J dropped 5 bases, with 8 bases sitting between them. The CDR3 contains 13 residues. The CDR3 sequence is CASSLAGADEQYF. The CDR3, as DNA: TGTGCCAGCAGCTTAGCGGGAGCTGACGAGCAGTACTTC.

Regarding this clone: At the DNA level, this CDR3 is encoded by other sequences in the same sample as well. V is TRBV6-5 and J is TRBJ1-3; 8 bases are shared with TRBD1. The CDR3 sequence is 16 residues long. Germline-derived CDR1 and CDR2 are MNHEY and SVGAGI. Trimming took 0 bases from V and 1 from J; bases not matched to a gene: 2. The CDR3 reads CASSYSGQGSGNTIYF. CDR3 coding DNA: TGTGCCAGCAGTTACTCAGGACAGGGATCTGGAAACACCATATATTTT.

V usage is TRBV6-5 and J usage is TRBJ1-4; D is unresolved. Per germline, CDR1 MNHEY and CDR2 SVGAGI. This CDR3 region has 14 residues. The V and J ends lost 5 bases and 8 bases respectively, with 15 bases between them. The CDR3 sequence is CASSTSPGNEKLFF. As DNA, the CDR3 is TGTGCCAGCAGTACCAGTCCGGGGAACGAAAAACTGTTTTTT.

This rearrangement joins TRBV30 to TRBJ2-7; TRBD2 matches at 9 bases. Losses at the gene ends were 1 base for V and 3 bases for J; bases not matched to a gene: 13. Per germline, CDR1 GTSNPN and CDR2 SVGIG (reference sequence). CDR3 length equals 17 residues. This chain's CDR3 is CAWSGTSEIVRNYEQYF. The CDR3 nucleotides are TGTGCCTGGAGTGGGACTAGCGAGATTGTGAGGAACTACGAGCAGTACTTC.

The J gene is TRBJ2-2, the V gene TRBV30, with 9 bases aligning to TRBD1. Germline CDR1 GTSNPN, CDR2 SVGIG (reference sequence). V lost 1 base to trimming and J lost 5 bases; unmatched junction nucleotides: 5. The CDR3 has 15 residues. CDR3 in amino acids: CAWSEQGAGTGELFF. Written as DNA, the CDR3 is TGTGCCTGGAGTGAACAGGGGGCAGGGACCGGGGAGCTGTTTTTT.

The chain recombines TRBV28 with TRBJ2-7; 8 bases match TRBD1. CDR3 size: 13 residues. Trimming took 5 bases from V and 4 from J; bases not matched to a gene: 4. From germline, CDR1 is MDHEN and CDR2 SYDVKM. The CDR3 DNA reads as TGTGCCAGCAGTCCAGGGGGCATATACGAGCAGTACTTC. Translating gives CASSPGGIYEQYF.

The V call is TRBV3-1 (or the pseudogene TRBV3-2), the J call TRBJ2-5, with D possibly being TRBD2 (5 bases). From germline, CDR1 is LGHDT and CDR2 YNNKEL (reference sequence). The CDR3 runs 13 residues. V was cut by 2 bases and J by 3 bases, with 7 bases left in between. The CDR3 region has the DNA TGTGCCAGCAGCCAACAAGCGGAAGAGACCCAGTACTTC. Its translation: CASSQQAEETQYF.